The table lists the clone carrying this T cell receptor (beta chain) with many counts. MiXCR was run by TCRdb on the 5' RACE reads, yielding one entry per CDR3 protein. The sample holds 450,000 or so distinct CDR3 sequences, 13% to 15% seen once. The entry originates in a study of identical twins. The CDR3 runs to 14 residues. Trimming removed 7 bases from V and 5 bases from J, with 17 bases in between. The same sample was also used in a study of yellow fever vaccine responses in identical twins.

The TCR originated in a woman younger than 35 in good health. The specimen was CD4+ T cells sorted from blood. The V call is TRBV12-3 or TRBV12-4, the J call TRBJ2-5; D unclear. DNA of the CDR3: TGTGCCAGCACTATAGTTGCGGTTGGGGAGACCCAGTACTTC. As protein: CASTIVAVGETQYF.